The 22 T cell receptor beta chains listed next were all sequenced from one sample in a study of tissue T cells after allogeneic stem cell transplantation. The table came from immunoSEQ multiplex PCR; TCRdb's copy has only in-frame clones and leaves some out. Seen here are over 45,000 clones, 65% to 85% observed once, and the top ten hold roughly 0.59%. The sequenced material came from sorted cells pooled from one or two spleens. Receptors were obtained from a pool of C57BL/6 mice in good health.

This clone has a single count. Genes and germline are mouse. The read falls 1 residue short of the CDR3 end, and the missing part is taken from the germline J gene. Other nucleotide sequences in the sample specify the same CDR3. V is TRBV4 and J is TRBJ2-5; 12 bases agree with TRBD2. This CDR3 region has 15 residues. V lost 4 bases, J lost 3 bases, and 2 bases stayed unmatched. The germline V gene encodes CDR1 LGHDT and CDR2 YNNKQL (reference sequence). The CDR3 protein is CASSSDWGGQDTQYF. The sequenced part of the CDR3 DNA is TGTGCCAGCAGCTCGGACTGGGGGGGTCAAGACACCCAGTAC.

Details on this clone: Gene and germline names: mouse. The CDR3 is cut off 1 residue early in the read; its end comes from the germline J gene. The rearrangement uses TRBV1 and TRBJ2-7, with TRBD2 matching 10 bases. V shed 6 bases and J 7 bases; nucleotides not matched to a gene: 3. Germline CDR1 reads NSQYPW; CDR2 reads LRSPGD (reference sequence). The CDR3 sequence is 12 residues long. The covered CDR3 bases are TGCACCTGCAGCCTGGGGGGGCGAGAACAGTAC. Translating it yields CTCSLGGREQY. The full-length CDR3 reads as CTCSLGGREQYF.

A word on this clone: Gene names are mouse gene names. The sequence runs out 1 residue before the end of the CDR3; the remainder is reconstructed from the germline J gene. This rearrangement joins TRBV13-2 to TRBJ2-5; TRBD1 matches 8 bases. Unmatched junction bases numbered 3, after V lost 6 bases and J lost 3 bases. In germline, CDR1 is NNHNN, CDR2 SYGAGS (reference sequence). The CDR3 sequence is 13 residues long. The chain's CDR3 is CASDGQGQDTQYF. CDR3 bases read: TGTGCCAGCGACGGACAGGGTCAAGACACCCAGTAC.

This clone was seen just once. Germline and genes here are mouse. The read terminates 1 residue ahead of where the CDR3 ends, so the germline J gene completes it. V and J are TRBV4 and TRBJ2-5, with D uncertain. This CDR3 contains 13 residues. Germline-derived CDR1 and CDR2 are LGHDT and YNNKQL (reference sequence). The V and J ends lost 5 bases and 4 bases respectively, with 10 bases between them. Incomplete CDR3 DNA: TGTGCCAGCAGCCCCCTCAAAAAAGACACCCAGTAC. Translating it yields CASSPLKKDTQY. The complete CDR3 reads CASSPLKKDTQYF.

About this clone itself: All gene names here are mouse names. The read gets to within 1 residue of the CDR3 end, and the germline J gene fills in the rest. This chain connects TRBV3 to TRBJ2-2, with 8 bases identical to TRBD1. The CDR3 runs to 15 residues. Germline CDR1 is SNHLY and CDR2 is FYNGKV (reference sequence). V dropped 3 bases and J dropped 4; count of bases not matched to a gene: 4. The CDR3 DNA, read in part, is TGTGCCAGCAGCTTTCAGGGGGCAGGCACCGGGCAGCTCTAC. Translation: CASSFQGAGTGQLY. The complete CDR3 sequence is CASSFQGAGTGQLYF.

This clone was seen only a few times. Genes here carry mouse names. The DNA ends 1 residue before the CDR3 does, and the rest of the CDR3 is filled in from the germline J gene. The V gene is TRBV13-1, the J gene TRBJ1-5; no firm D call. Trimming took off 1 base at V and 0 bases at J, with 8 bases between the two ends. CDR1 and CDR2 from the germline V gene are NSHNY and SYGAGN. The CDR3 is 15 residues long. CDR3 residues: CASSDPRYNNQAPLF. CDR3 bases read: TGTGCCAGCAGTGATCCTCGGTATAACAACCAGGCTCCGCTT.

With regard to this clone: All gene names here are mouse names. Read data end 1 residue before the CDR3 end; the end is taken from the germline J gene. V is TRBV15 and J is TRBJ2-3; tentatively, D is TRBD1 (5 bases). This CDR3 has 15 residues. CDR1 and CDR2 (germline): SGHND, FRSKSL. V lost 2 bases, J lost 0 bases, and 9 bases lay in between. CDR3 in amino acids: CASSLRTISAETLYF. CDR3 DNA (partial): TGTGCCAGCAGTTTAAGGACAATTAGTGCAGAAACGCTGTAT. Looking up the rest from reference TRBV15 and TRBJ2-3 gives the full variable domain: DAGVTQTPRHEVAEKGQTIILKCEPVSGHNDLFWYRQTKIQGLELLSYFRSKSLMEDGGAFKDRFKAEMLNSSFSTLKIQPTEPKDSAVYLCASSLRTISAETLYFGSGTRLTVL.

In the case of this clone: Gene labels here are mouse ones. The read comes to an end 1 residue before the CDR3 does, leaving the germline J gene to fill in the end. The chain employs TRBV13-3 and TRBJ1-4, with 7 bases lining up with TRBD1. CDR3 length: 13 residues. The ends lost 2 bases at V and 5 bases at J; junction bases unmatched: 0. Germline V CDR1 and CDR2: NNHDY, SYVADS. This chain's CDR3 is CASSEGQNERLFF. CDR3 DNA (partial): TGTGCCAGCAGTGAGGGACAGAACGAAAGATTATTT.

About this clone: All gene names here are mouse names. The CDR3 end falls 1 residue outside the read, so it is completed with the germline J gene. The chain couples TRBV13-1 to TRBJ2-7; TRBD1 is a possible D gene (5 bases). Trimming left V 2 bases short and J 2 bases short, with 8 bases between. This CDR3 is 13 amino acids long. The germline CDR1 and CDR2 sequences are NSHNY and SYGAGN. The DNA read from the CDR3 is TGTGCCAGCAGTGAACAGGCCCCCTATGAACAGTAC. This gives the protein CASSEQAPYEQY. The whole CDR3 region reads CASSEQAPYEQYF.

A word on this clone: These gene names are mouse names. The read ends 1 residue shy of where the CDR3 ends; the end is completed using the germline J gene. V and J are TRBV19 and TRBJ2-2; D unclear. V gave up 4 bases and J gave up 0 bases, with 7 bases separating them. CDR1 and CDR2 from the germline V gene are FNHDT and SITEND (reference sequence). The CDR3 sequence is 14 residues long. The CDR3 spells CASSPTTNTGQLYF. Partial CDR3 DNA: TGTGCCAGCAGTCCGACAACAAACACCGGGCAGCTCTAC.

On this clone itself: Genes and germline are mouse. The DNA ends 1 residue before the CDR3 does, and the rest of the CDR3 is filled in from the germline J gene. The sample holds other DNA sequences that translate to the same CDR3. The rearrangement uses TRBV3 and TRBJ2-5; 9 bases align to TRBD2. The CDR3 has 14 residues. CDR1 and CDR2 (germline): SNHLY, FYNGKV (reference sequence). Trimming took 2 bases from V and 5 from J; bases not matched to a gene: 2. CDR3 sequence: CASSLSGGGDTQYF. The part of the CDR3 DNA that was read is TGTGCCAGCAGCTTATCTGGGGGGGGAGACACCCAGTAC.

This clone was detected a few times. Each gene name is a mouse one. Sequencing ends 1 residue short of the CDR3 end; the germline J gene provides the rest. The rearrangement links TRBV1 to TRBJ2-7; 10 positions match TRBD1. After removal of 3 bases from V and 4 bases from J, the junction contained 6 bases not matched to a gene. The CDR3 loop spans 15 amino acids. Germline CDR1 reads NSQYPW; CDR2 reads LRSPGD (reference sequence). The CDR3 reads CTCSAPGTGDYEQYF. The covered CDR3 bases are TGCACCTGCAGTGCCCCCGGGACAGGGGATTATGAACAGTAC.

Regarding this clone: The genes and germline here are from mouse. The CDR3 end is not reached by the read, which stops 1 residue before it; the germline J gene fills it in. J is TRBJ2-3 and V is TRBV3; D perhaps matches TRBD1 (6 bases). The V and J ends lost 3 bases and 5 bases respectively, with 9 bases between them. The CDR3 length is 13 residues. Germline values: CDR1 SNHLY, CDR2 FYNGKV (reference sequence). The CDR3 DNA, read in part, is TGTGCCAGCAGCTTCCGGGACAAAGAAACGCTGTAT. It yields the protein CASSFRDKETLY. The complete CDR3 sequence is CASSFRDKETLYF.

A word on this clone: Each gene name is a mouse one. The read ends 1 residue shy of where the CDR3 ends; the end is completed using the germline J gene. The chain links TRBV12-1 to TRBJ1-1, with TRBD1 identical over 7 bases. Looked up from germline, CDR1 is SGHSN and CDR2 is HYEKVE. J lost 1 base, V lost 2 bases, and 0 bases had no gene match. This CDR3 is 13 amino acids long. CDR3 DNA, as far as it was read: TGTGCCAGCTCTCGGACAGGGAACACAGAAGTCTTC. Translating gives CASSRTGNTEVF. The CDR3 reads in full as CASSRTGNTEVFF.

There are a few counts of this clone. Mouse germline and gene names are used. The CDR3 end is not reached by the read, which stops 1 residue before it; the germline J gene fills it in. The gene calls are TRBV24 and TRBJ2-7; D unclear. Per the germline V gene, CDR1 is KGHTA and CDR2 is FRNEEI. Trimming took 2 bases from V and 5 from J, leaving 1 base between them. CDR3 length: 10 amino acids. The CDR3 here is CASSLDEQYF. The DNA read from the CDR3 is TGTGCCAGCAGTCTGGATGAACAGTAC.

Of note for this clone: Mouse gene names apply. The read ends 1 residue early relative to the CDR3; the germline J gene fills the gap. The chain carries TRBV19 and TRBJ1-6, with unresolved D. TRBJ1-6 is annotated as an ORF whose role is uncertain. V was cut by 1 base and J by 5 bases, with 7 bases left in between. This CDR3 contains 14 residues. CDR1 and CDR2 from the germline V gene are FNHDT and SITEND (reference sequence). The CDR3 DNA, read in part, is TGTGCCAGCAGTATATTGGGGAATAATTCGCCCCTCTAC. It specifies CASSILGNNSPLY. The whole CDR3 is CASSILGNNSPLYF.

As concerns this clone: Gene names are mouse gene names. The read stops 1 residue short of the end of the CDR3; the missing end is completed from the germline J gene. The chain combines TRBV4 with TRBJ1-6; D not resolved. TRBJ1-6 is identified as an open reading frame with a role that is uncertain. The CDR3 extends over 15 amino acids. Germline V gene sequence: CDR1 LGHDT, CDR2 YNNKQL (reference sequence). V was clipped by 4 bases and J by 0 bases, with 7 bases between them. CDR3 protein: CASSFRISYNSPLYF. CDR3 DNA (partial): TGTGCCAGCAGCTTCAGAATTTCCTATAATTCGCCCCTCTAC.

On this clone: Each gene name is a mouse one. The sequenced fragment ends 1 residue before the CDR3 boundary, so the rest is inferred from the germline J gene. V and J are TRBV4 and TRBJ2-4, with D possibly being TRBD2 (6 bases). The length of the CDR3 is 13 residues. CDR1 and CDR2 (germline): LGHDT, YNNKQL (reference sequence). The V gene lost 5 bases and the J gene lost 7 bases, with 13 bases spanning the gap. CDR3 DNA, as far as it was read: TGTGCCAGCAGCACGGGACTAGTGGACACCTTGTAC. This codes for CASSTGLVDTLY. The CDR3 reads in full as CASSTGLVDTLYF.

Points on this clone: Mouse gene names apply. With the read ending 1 residue before the CDR3 end, the germline J gene is used to fill in that end. V gene TRBV1 combines with J gene TRBJ1-1, with 8 nucleotides matching TRBD1. Trimming took 3 bases from V and 0 from J; bases not matched to a gene: 3. The CDR3 sequence is 15 residues long. Germline V gives CDR1 NSQYPW, CDR2 LRSPGD (reference sequence). CDR3 residues: CTCSAPGQANTEVFF. The CDR3 bases that were read are TGCACCTGCAGTGCGCCGGGACAGGCAAACACAGAAGTCTTC. Combining the CDR3 with reference TRBV1 and TRBJ1-1 gives the whole variable domain VTLLEQNPRWRLVPRGQAVNLRCILKNSQYPWMSWYQQDLQKQLQWLFTLRSPGDKEVKSLPGADYLATRVTDTELRLQVANMSQGRTLYCTCSAPGQANTEVFFGKGTRLTVV.

Concerning this clone itself: The listed genes are named as in mouse. The read ends 1 residue before the CDR3 terminus; that terminus is restored from the germline J gene. This chain joins TRBV13-1 and TRBJ2-1; 7 nucleotides line up with TRBD1. Germline CDR1 reads NSHNY; CDR2 reads SYGAGN. The CDR3 has 15 residues. With 2 bases clipped from V and 3 bases from J, the junction kept 5 bases outside the gene matches. The CDR3: CASSDPAGGYAEQFF. The DNA read from the CDR3 is TGTGCCAGCAGTGACCCTGCAGGGGGCTATGCTGAGCAGTTC.

A word on this clone: Gene names follow the mouse nomenclature. Read data end 1 residue before the CDR3 end; the end is taken from the germline J gene. The V call is TRBV13-2, the J call TRBJ1-4; D unclear. The CDR3 runs 14 residues. Looked up from germline, CDR1 is NNHNN and CDR2 is SYGAGS (reference sequence). With 1 base removed from V and 1 base from J, the gap between germline ends came to 5 bases. CDR3 region: CASGDRGSNERLFF. The sequenced part of the CDR3 DNA is TGTGCCAGCGGTGATCGGGGTTCCAACGAAAGATTATTT.

A remark on this clone: Any gene name here is a mouse gene name. The CDR3 end lies 1 residue beyond the end of the read and is filled in from the germline J gene. V is TRBV13-1 and J is TRBJ2-1; D is perhaps TRBD2 (5 bases). With 3 bases removed from V and 7 bases from J, the gap between germline ends came to 8 bases. Per germline, CDR1 NSHNY and CDR2 SYGAGN. CDR3 length equals 12 residues. The CDR3: CASSGWGAEQFF. Partial CDR3 DNA: TGTGCCAGCAGTGGGTGGGGAGCTGAGCAGTTC.